This T cell receptor (beta chain) came from a study of T cells in Graves' hyperthyroidism and ophthalmopathy (dated by TCRdb to between 2018 and 2021). Background on the whole study: TCR V-J signatures able to tell the groups apart were searched for in a discovery cohort of 90 to 100 patients, of whom around 42 had Graves' ophthalmopathy and around 58 had stable Graves' hyperthyroidism. Thyroid tissue and blood T-cell repertoires from six or seven Graves' hyperthyroidism patients were also compared in the study. Prospective prediction of ophthalmopathy was tested in an independent validation cohort of 18 to 20 hyperthyroidism patients and around 16 patients who later progressed to ophthalmopathy. The paper reports TCR Vbeta CDR3 sequencing of 130 to 150 peripheral blood samples: some 41 ophthalmopathy, some 80 hyperthyroidism and 17 progressor patients. Once sampling was done, hyperthyroidism patients were given methimazole at a starting dose of 30 mg daily, whereas ophthalmopathy patients were given high-dose intravenous methylprednisolone. The approximately 98 discovery patients were randomly divided into training and test sets at a 7:3 ratio.

Amplification of TCR beta CDR3 regions was carried out from RNA transcripts. The TCR CDR3 was subjected to a first round of RT-PCR using the HTBI primer set and the Qiagen OneStep RT-PCR kit. Libraries were constructed in a second round of multiplex PCR, after which size selection and purification were carried out. Libraries were sequenced paired-end with 100 bp reads on an Illumina HiSeq2000. In the source study's methods: SOAPnuke was used to process the raw data, removing reads that contained adapters or uncalled bases, had a mean Phred below 15, or lacked an exact match to the constant primer or identifier. High-quality paired reads were merged with COPE v1.2.5, and unique nucleotide sequences were defined as clonotypes. Clonotypes were aligned to IMGT TRBV, TRBD and TRBJ reference segments using MiTCR v1.1. Only V-J combinations with frequency above 0.0001, covering 99% to 99.2% of repertoires, were analysed. A TCS score was defined as the ratio between F50 (clonal expansion) and ExV (chaos), using BLOSUM62-based TCRdist between CDR3 peptides within each V-J. Welch's t-statistics and random forest reduced just over 500 V-J features to 10 to 15, which were used in a naive Bayes classifier (R e1071). Thyroid-blood repertoire similarity was quantified with the Morisita-Horn index. TCRdb reworked the public reads: Q25 trimming with fastp, MiXCR clone assembly, productive beta chains retained. Merged by CDR3 protein, the rows form single entries marked with the most common genes and DNA. The V and J calls were not made by the authors but by TCRdb's processing. For this sample there are 600,000 to 700,000 distinct CDR3 sequences; approximately 42% appear just once. Less than 9% of the sample goes to the ten largest clones.

Any patient with an uncontrolled infection, another autoimmune disease, pregnancy or lactation was excluded. Diagnoses relied on clinical symptoms, serum thyroxine and TRAb, thyroid ultrasound and orbital computed tomography. Total RNA was extracted with Trizol reagent, and quality was checked on an Agilent 2100 Bioanalyzer. Of note for this clonotype: The target of this receptor is not known. This sequence may be a read error, since a much larger clone differs from it by one base.

V was cut back by 5 bases and J by 6 bases, leaving a gap of 13 bases between them. The cysteine opens and the phenylalanine closes a CDR3 of 13 amino acids. The sequence is cut down to CDR3 DNA, 39 bases in frame from base 1. The germline V gene sets CDR1 to SNHLY and CDR2 to FYNNEI. The paper's findings and limits, for the study overall: Ophthalmopathy was separated from stable hyperthyroidism by a 13 V-J signature model, with 85% to 90% sensitivity and about 84% specificity obtained in cross-validation and 80%/75% obtained in testing. During validation, the model predicted progression to ophthalmopathy a median of approximately 7 months ahead of onset, with more than 55% sensitivity and less than 85% specificity. Sample size was not statistically predetermined, and investigators were not blinded to group allocation. Blood samples also contained most of the expanded thyroid clonotypes (frequency above 0.001), which suggests that blood repertoires may reflect thyroid immune responses.

This clonotype was obtained from an adult man with Graves' disease, either hyperthyroidism or ophthalmopathy (not recorded which). The rearrangement combines TRBV2 with TRBJ1-2; no D gene call is confident. Sequencing used peripheral blood or thyroid tissue (not recorded which). At the DNA level, the sequence is TGTGCCAGCAGTCTGGACGGGGATCATGGCTACACCTTC. This yields the protein CASSLDGDHGYTF.